Following are 17 T cell receptor beta chains from one sample sequenced in a study of blood T cells in healthy people across ages. For the second PCR, which ran for 7 to 11 cycles, a sample-barcoded 5' primer and a J-beta primer mix were used. TCRdb reanalysed the 5' RACE reads using MiXCR and keeps one entry per CDR3 protein. Of some 790,000 distinct CDR3 sequences in the sample, under 35% are singletons; the top ten hold roughly 17%. Sequences were obtained from blood. The receptor source for this set is a woman of 80 years or more in good health.

About this clonotype: A much larger clone is a single base away; this may be a read error. The V call is TRBV7-2, the J call TRBJ2-1; 13 nucleotides match TRBD2. V dropped 0 bases and J dropped 6; count of bases not matched to a gene: 8. CDR1 and CDR2 (germline): SGHTA, FQGNSA. The CDR3 has 18 amino acids. DNA for the CDR3: TGTGCCAGCAGCTTAGCTGGACTAGCGGGGGCCCCCTGCAATGAGCAGTTCTTC. This encodes CASSLAGLAGAPCNEQFF.

This clonotype was seen ten or more times. The rearrangement links TRBV7-9 to TRBJ2-3, with a weak D call TRBD1 (6 bases). Trimming removed 7 bases at V and 2 bases at J, with 16 bases between. Germline V CDR1 and CDR2: SEHNR, FQNEAQ (reference sequence). The CDR3 extends over 15 amino acids. In DNA form, the CDR3 reads TGTGCCAGCATCCCCCGTGAGGGGGTCACAGATACGCAGTATTTT. This codes for CASIPREGVTDTQYF. The variable domain in full, completed from reference TRBV7-9 and TRBJ2-3, reads DTGVSQNPRHKITKRGQNVTFRCDPISEHNRLYWYRQTLGQGPEFLTYFQNEAQLEKSRLLSDRFSAERPKGSFSTLEIQRTEQGDSAMYLCASIPREGVTDTQYFGPGTRLTVL.

Concerning this clonotype itself: This could be a read error, since a much larger clone is one nucleotide away. The gene calls are TRBV7-9 and TRBJ2-5, with 9 positions matching TRBD1. There are 14 residues in the CDR3. Germline CDR1 and CDR2: SEHNR and FQNEAQ (reference sequence). CDR3 sequence reads: CTSSKDRGQETQYF. CDR3 DNA: TGTACCAGCAGCAAGGACAGGGGCCAAGAGACCCAGTACTTC.

The V gene is TRBV5-5, the J gene TRBJ2-5, with D possibly matching TRBD2 (7 bases). CDR3 length: 17 residues. Trimming stripped 0 bases from V and 4 bases from J, with 19 bases between. Germline V gene sequence: CDR1 SGHKS, CDR2 YYEKEE (reference sequence). CDR3 sequence (DNA): TGTGCCAGCAGCTTGGACTCCACAGGGACTACGGTAGAGACCCAGTACTTC. This sequence encodes CASSLDSTGTTVETQYF.

The V gene is TRBV4-3, the J gene TRBJ1-1; D call uncertain. CDR3 length: 16 amino acids. V shed 1 base and J shed 2 bases, with 14 bases lying between them. Germline CDR1 is LGHNA and CDR2 is YSLEER. CDR3 protein: CASSQAALVQNTEAFF. The CDR3 DNA reads as TGCGCCAGCAGCCAAGCAGCACTGGTCCAAAACACTGAAGCTTTCTTT.

The J gene is TRBJ2-1, the V gene TRBV27; the D is unclear. The CDR3 has 15 residues. V was shortened by 2 bases and J by 5 bases, with 13 bases between the two germline ends. Germline CDR1 MNHEY, CDR2 SMNVEV (reference sequence). CDR3 amino acids: CASSLEVPGDNEQFF. The CDR3 DNA follows: TGTGCCAGCAGTTTAGAGGTACCAGGCGACAATGAGCAGTTCTTC.

This clonotype was counted ten times or more. V is TRBV5-1 and J is TRBJ2-5; D gene uncertain. Germline assignment: CDR1 SGHRS and CDR2 YFSETQ. Trimming removed 3 bases at V and 3 bases at J, with 9 bases between. The CDR3 runs 13 residues. CDR3 residues: CASSSNQEETQYF. CDR3 sequence (DNA): TGCGCCAGCAGCTCGAACCAAGAAGAGACCCAGTACTTC.

The chain links TRBV4-1 to TRBJ2-3, with 10 nucleotides matching TRBD2. This CDR3 spans 19 amino acids. Trimming removed 3 bases from V and 2 bases from J; junction bases left unmatched: 14. Per the germline V gene, CDR1 is MGHRA and CDR2 is YSYEKL. The CDR3 is CASSQARLAGRLNTDTQYF. Here the CDR3 DNA reads TGCGCCAGCAGCCAGGCGAGACTAGCGGGCCGTTTGAACACAGATACGCAGTATTTT.

This clonotype came up many times. The CDR3 loop is CSARVGGPRREQFF. The CDR3 DNA follows: TGCAGTGCTAGGGTCGGGGGGCCCCGCCGGGAGCAGTTCTTC. The chain couples TRBV20-1 to TRBJ2-1, with D maybe TRBD2 (7 bases). Germline V gene sequence: CDR1 DFQATT, CDR2 SNEGSKA (reference sequence). This CDR3 has 14 amino acids. Trimming stripped 3 bases from V and 10 bases from J, with 19 bases between.

In its sample, this clonotype was seen a few times. The CDR3: CASSLQQNQPQHF. The CDR3, as DNA: TGTGCCAGCAGTTTACAACAAAATCAGCCCCAGCATTTT. V is TRBV12-3 or TRBV12-4 and J is TRBJ1-5; no clear D. This CDR3 spans 13 amino acids. Trimming stripped 2 bases from V and 4 bases from J, with 6 bases between.

The chain couples TRBV19 to TRBJ2-6; a possible D gene is TRBD2 (5 bases). The V gene lost 5 bases and the J gene lost 2 bases, with 7 bases spanning the gap. This CDR3 has 14 residues. Per the germline V gene, CDR1 is LNHDA and CDR2 is SQIVND (reference sequence). The CDR3 sequence: CASSYGAGANVLTF. CDR3 in DNA: TGTGCCAGTAGTTACGGGGCTGGGGCCAACGTCCTGACTTTC. The full variable domain, completed using reference TRBV19 and TRBJ2-6, is DGGITQSPKYLFRKEGQNVTLSCEQNLNHDAMYWYRQDPGQGLRLIYYSQIVNDFQKGDIAEGYSVSREKKESFPLTVTSAQKNPTAFYLCASSYGAGANVLTFGAGSRLTVL.

As for this clonotype: This clone may be a read error of a much larger clone one base away. The chain uses TRBV7-9 and TRBJ2-7; 9 bases agree with TRBD1. CDR3 length: 15 residues. CDR1 is SEHNR and CDR2 is FQNEAQ in the germline V gene (reference sequence). Trimming removed 5 bases from V and 6 bases from J; junction bases left unmatched: 11. The CDR3 loop reads CASSPGTGLTGEQYV. The CDR3 DNA sequence: TGTGCCAGCAGCCCTGGGACAGGGTTGACAGGCGAGCAGTACGTC.

This clonotype showed up many times. The chain is built from TRBV6-5 and TRBJ1-4; D gene uncertain. The CDR3 has 13 amino acids. CDR1 is MNHEY, CDR2 SVGAGI, per germline. The germline V and J ends were trimmed by 2 bases and 4 bases, with 5 bases remaining between them. CDR3 in amino acids: CASSYANNEKLFF. CDR3 nucleotides: TGTGCCAGCAGTTACGCCAATAATGAAAAACTGTTTTTT.

Concerning this clonotype itself: It may be a read error: a sequence one base away is much more abundant. The chain uses TRBV28 and TRBJ2-6, with D tentatively TRBD1 (5 bases). The CDR3 is 14 amino acids. CDR1 and CDR2 (germline): MDHEN, SYDVKM. CDR3 residues: CAVDLLSGANVQTF. Here the CDR3 DNA reads TGTGCCGTAGACCTCCTCTCTGGGGCCAACGTCCAGACTTTC.

This chain uses TRBV9 with TRBJ1-1, with 10 bases fitting TRBD1. CDR1 is SGDLS and CDR2 is YYNGEE in the germline V gene. The V and J ends lost 2 bases and 4 bases, in that order; junction bases with no gene match: 5. This CDR3 is 15 amino acids long. The CDR3 is CASSVAGTGATEAFF. Here the CDR3 DNA reads TGTGCCAGCAGCGTGGCCGGGACAGGGGCCACTGAAGCTTTCTTT.

The sample holds a few counts of this clonotype. CDR3 residues: CASSQSGPGNTIYF. CDR3 nucleotide sequence: TGTGCCAGCAGCCAATCGGGGCCTGGAAACACCATATATTTT. The chain recombines TRBV3-1 with TRBJ1-3; tentative D call: TRBD1 (5 bases). Trimming pared 2 bases from V and 2 bases from J, leaving 7 bases between. Germline V CDR1 and CDR2: LGHDT, YNNKEL (reference sequence). The CDR3 runs to 14 residues.

In this sample, this clonotype turned up many times. The J gene is TRBJ2-3, the V gene TRBV21-1; the listed D gene, TRBD1, was not tested against the DNA. TRBV21-1 is classified as a pseudogene. CDR3 size: 16 residues. The CDR3 coding sequence is TGTGCCAGCAGCGCCGGGTCACTGAGTAGCACAGATACGCAGTATTTT. Amino acids: CASSAGSLSSTDTQYF.